Shown below are 8 T cell receptor beta chains from a single sample sequenced in a study of CD8 T cells in Susac syndrome. Reverse transcription used about 0.5 to 1 ug RNA and random hexamers. Each CDR3 protein is one row after TCRdb ran MiXCR on the immunoSEQ multiplex PCR reads. The sample lists around 200,000 distinct CDR3 sequences, approximately 94% seen once, with 0.093% in the top ten. The specimen was CD4+ T cells from PBMCs. The receptors were sampled from a human donor with multiple sclerosis.

The CDR3 reads CASSPVGRKQFF. As DNA, the CDR3 is TGTGCCAGCAGCCCGGTTGGCCGTAAGCAGTTCTTC. This chain connects TRBV28 to TRBJ2-1; D is ambiguous. The CDR3 contains 12 residues. Trimming pared 6 bases from V and 11 bases from J, leaving 14 bases between. Germline V CDR1 and CDR2: MDHEN, SYDVKM. Full variable domain (outside the CDR3, taken from reference TRBV28 and TRBJ2-1): DVKVTQSSRYLVKRTGEKVFLECVQDMDHENMFWYRQDPGLGLRLIYFSYDVKMKEKGDIPEGYSVSREKKERFSLILESASTNQTSMYLCASSPVGRKQFFGPGTRLTVL.

The V and J genes are TRBV30 and TRBJ2-3; possibly TRBD1 for D (6 bases). CDR3 length: 13 amino acids. With 3 bases removed from V and 1 base from J, the gap between germline ends came to 8 bases. Germline lookup yields CDR1 GTSNPN and CDR2 SVGIG (reference sequence). The CDR3 DNA is TGTGCCTGGAGAAAGGGGGGCACAGATACGCAGTATTTT. It translates to CAWRKGGTDTQYF.

This chain links TRBV12-3 or TRBV12-4 with TRBJ2-7; TRBD2 aligns across 7 bases. The CDR3 covers 14 residues. The ends lost 5 bases at V and 6 bases at J; junction bases unmatched: 10. The DNA for the CDR3 is TGTGCCAGCAGTCCCCCGATGAGCGGGGTCGAGCAGTACTTC. Protein sequence: CASSPPMSGVEQYF.

The J gene is TRBJ2-5, the V gene TRBV20-1, with D perhaps TRBD2 (5 bases). CDR1 is DFQATT and CDR2 is SNEGSKA in the germline V gene (reference sequence). Trimming left V 3 bases short and J 5 bases short, with 19 bases between. The CDR3 has 15 amino acids. CDR3 sequence reads: CSARLPGGLTETQYF. The CDR3 DNA reads as TGCAGTGCTAGGTTGCCGGGCGGGTTGACGGAGACCCAGTACTTC.

The chain uses TRBV6-1 and TRBJ1-5; unclear D gene. The ends were cut back, 6 bases at V and 2 bases at J, with 17 bases in the middle. The germline CDR1 and CDR2 sequences are MNHNS and SASEGT. The CDR3 contains 16 residues. CDR3 sequence: CASSELGGIGNQPQHF. DNA for the CDR3: TGTGCCAGCAGCGAATTGGGCGGGATCGGCAATCAGCCCCAGCATTTT.

Of note for this clonotype: A junction end diverges from the germline sequence, so it may reflect a read error. The chain has TRBV3-1 and TRBJ1-2; a weak D match, TRBD1 (5 bases). The germline V gene has CDR1 LGHDT and CDR2 YNNKEL (reference sequence). CDR3 length equals 14 residues. The CDR3 sequence: CANSQQEKEDGYTF. The CDR3 nucleotides read TGTGCCAACAGCCAACAGGAAAAGGAGGACGGCTACACCTTC.

V usage is TRBV9 and J usage is TRBJ1-6, with D perhaps TRBD1 (5 bases). There are 14 residues in the CDR3. Germline lookup yields CDR1 SGDLS and CDR2 YYNGEE. V shed 5 bases and J shed 7 bases, with 13 bases lying between them. CDR3 sequence: CASSGSGKNSPLHF. As DNA, the CDR3 is TGTGCCAGCAGTGGGTCAGGGAAAAATTCACCCCTCCACTTT.

The gene calls are TRBV30 and TRBJ2-6; TRBD2 is a possible D gene (5 bases). This CDR3 region has 16 residues. V was pared by 6 bases and J by 1 base, with 16 bases between. Germline CDR1 GTSNPN, CDR2 SVGIG (reference sequence). The CDR3 nucleotides read TGTGCCTGTATGCGGGTAAATCCTTCTGGGGCCAACGTCCTGACTTTC. Translation: CACMRVNPSGANVLTF.